These 25 T cell receptor beta chains came from one sample sequenced in a study of human T cells and chemical hapten exposure. TCRdb fed the RACE reads into MiXCR, producing one record per CDR3 protein. The data contain about 99,000 distinct CDR3 sequences, around 12% of them singletons. Indicated time point: patch test 1, 2 weeks after DPC sensitization. The treatment here: therapeutic diphenylcyclopropenone sensitization with weekly scalp DPC. The sample in question was whole blood, obtained in connection with sensitization to the hapten diphenylcyclopropenone (DPC). The receptor set was obtained from a woman aged 40 to 50 with alopecia areata. Some clones in this sample may be carry-over from other donors' samples.

This clonotype occurred many times. This sequence joins TRBV6-2 or TRBV6-3 and TRBJ2-4; TRBD1 agrees at 12 bases. The J segment lost 11 bases and the V segment lost 4 bases, leaving 3 bases of the junction unmatched. The CDR3 extends over 13 amino acids. From germline, CDR1 is MNHEY and CDR2 SVGEGT. The CDR3 spells CASSLGTGGVQYF. CDR3 nucleotide sequence: TGTGCCAGCAGTTTAGGGACAGGGGGCGTTCAGTACTTC.

This sequence joins TRBV27 and TRBJ2-7; D call uncertain. The CDR3 runs to 14 residues. CDR1 MNHEY and CDR2 SMNVEV come from the germline V gene (reference sequence). Trimming cost V 1 base and J 0 bases, with 7 bases left between them. CDR3 coding DNA: TGTGCCAGCAGTTTATTCCCCAGCTCCTACGAGCAGTACTTC. Amino acid sequence: CASSLFPSSYEQYF.

The table lists this clonotype with many counts. The chain employs TRBV19 and TRBJ1-5, with a tentative D call TRBD1 (5 bases). The CDR3 loop spans 14 amino acids. V was shortened by 3 bases and J by 6 bases, with 12 bases between the two germline ends. CDR1 and CDR2 from the germline V gene are LNHDA and SQIVND (reference sequence). The DNA of the CDR3 is TGTGCCAGTAGTATGTTTGGGACGAGTCAGCCCCAGCATTTT. Amino acids: CASSMFGTSQPQHF.

With regard to this clonotype: This may be a read error: a much more frequent sequence differs by one nucleotide. The chain recombines TRBV20-1 with TRBJ2-7, with 10 bases identical to TRBD2. The CDR3 consists of 14 residues. Per germline, CDR1 DFQATT and CDR2 SNEGSKA (reference sequence). Losses at the gene ends were 5 bases for V and 5 bases for J; bases not matched to a gene: 9. As DNA, the CDR3 is TGCAGTGCTGGAAAAGCGGGAGGGGTAGACGAGCAGTACTTC. It yields the protein CSAGKAGGVDEQYF.

This clonotype was detected only a few times. J is TRBJ2-3 and V is TRBV11-1; TRBD1 aligns across 7 bases. CDR1 SGHAT and CDR2 FQDESV come from the germline V gene (reference sequence). After removal of 6 bases from V and 10 bases from J, the junction contained 10 bases not matched to a gene. The CDR3 totals 13 residues. CDR3 DNA sequence: TGTGCCAGCAGACTGGTGACAGGGAATGCGCAGTATTTT. Its protein product is CASRLVTGNAQYF.

The chain carries TRBV28 and TRBJ2-3; D not resolved. This CDR3 has 11 amino acids. Looked up from germline, CDR1 is MDHEN and CDR2 is SYDVKM. Between the trimmed V and J ends, which lost 8 bases and 9 bases, there was a span of 12 bases. The CDR3 protein is CASSLHNTQYF. The CDR3 coding sequence is TGTGCCAGCTCCCTACATAACACGCAGTATTTT.

V usage is TRBV10-3 and J usage is TRBJ1-2, with 11 positions matching TRBD1. Unmatched junction bases numbered 5, after V lost 3 bases and J lost 8 bases. Germline CDR1 is ENHRY and CDR2 is SYGVKD. The CDR3 runs 14 residues. CDR3: CAISDRDRGKGYTF. CDR3 bases: TGTGCCATCAGTGATCGGGACAGGGGGAAAGGCTACACCTTC.

This clonotype was seen at least ten times. The V call is TRBV27, the J call TRBJ1-1; TRBD1 is a possible D gene (5 bases). The V end was cut by 2 bases, the J end by 8 bases, with 15 bases between. The CDR3 consists of 14 residues. From germline, CDR1 is MNHEY and CDR2 SMNVEV (reference sequence). CDR3 nucleotide sequence: TGTGCCAGCAGTTTAACGCAGAGGGGACCAGAAGCTTTCTTT. It translates to CASSLTQRGPEAFF.

This clonotype has a count of ten or more. In nucleotides, the CDR3 is TGTGCCAGCAGTGAAGCGACAGAACCTAACATTCAGTACTTC. Translating gives CASSEATEPNIQYF. The J gene is TRBJ2-4, the V gene TRBV2, with TRBD1 as a possible D gene (5 bases). The CDR3 totals 14 residues. Trimming stripped 0 bases from V and 7 bases from J, with 10 bases between. Germline V CDR1 and CDR2: SNHLY, FYNNEI.

The chain couples TRBV20-1 to TRBJ2-2, with 8 bases identical to TRBD1. The germline V gene encodes CDR1 DFQATT and CDR2 SNEGSKA (reference sequence). J gave up 0 bases and V 4 bases, and 1 base lay outside the gene matches. The CDR3 is 14 amino acids. This chain's CDR3 is CSATGQANTGELFF. The CDR3 bases are TGCAGTGCTACGGGACAGGCGAACACCGGGGAGCTGTTTTTT.

At least ten counts were recorded for this clonotype. This chain links TRBV5-1 with TRBJ2-1; 7 bases are a match to TRBD2. The CDR3 runs 15 residues. With V trimmed by 5 bases and J by 6 bases, 11 bases remained unmatched. The germline V gene encodes CDR1 SGHRS and CDR2 YFSETQ. The chain's CDR3 is CASRSSSGISNEQFF. CDR3 sequence (DNA): TGCGCCAGCAGGAGTTCCAGCGGGATTAGCAATGAGCAGTTCTTC.

In this sample, this clonotype turned up a few times. This chain links TRBV6-6 with TRBJ1-1; D possibly corresponds to TRBD1 (6 bases). Germline V gene data show CDR1 as MNHNY and CDR2 as SVGAGI (reference sequence). The CDR3 spans 15 residues. V was pared by 5 bases and J by 1 base, with 14 bases between. The CDR3 nucleotides read TGTGCCAGCAGTACGACAGGCGGGACGAACACTGAAGCTTTCTTT. It yields the protein CASSTTGGTNTEAFF.

V gene TRBV20-1 combines with J gene TRBJ1-2; no clear D gene. The CDR3 contains 11 residues. Trimming stripped 6 bases from V and 3 bases from J, with 8 bases between. Germline CDR1 and CDR2: DFQATT and SNEGSKA (reference sequence). CDR3 in DNA: TGCAGTGCCGTCTTAGACTATGGCTACACCTTC. This translates into CSAVLDYGYTF.

The chain joins TRBV29-1 to TRBJ1-1; the D is unclear. The CDR3 consists of 8 residues. V lost 4 bases to trimming and J lost 11 bases, with 5 bases between them. Germline CDR1 SQVTM, CDR2 ANQGSEA. In DNA form, the CDR3 reads TGCAGCGTTGCCGGTGCTTTCTTT. Residues: CSVAGAFF.

This clonotype was observed at least ten times. The chain employs TRBV5-1 and TRBJ2-7; TRBD1 matches at 8 bases. The CDR3 contains 12 residues. Trimming cost V 4 bases and J 5 bases; bases outside gene matches: 2. Per germline, CDR1 SGHRS and CDR2 YFSETQ. This CDR3 reads CASSPTGDEQYF. CDR3 sequence (DNA): TGCGCCAGCAGCCCGACAGGGGACGAGCAGTACTTC.

Of note for this clonotype: At one of its ends the junction is not consistent with the germline gene, which may arise from a read error. This rearrangement joins TRBV5-1 to TRBJ2-6; possible D gene TRBD1, 5 bases. The CDR3 loop spans 15 amino acids. Germline values: CDR1 SGHRS, CDR2 YFSETQ. The CDR3 DNA is TGCGCCAGCAGCTTGGCTCCCTCTGGGGCCAGCGTCCTGACTTTC. Translated, it gives CASSLAPSGASVLTF. The complete variable domain, with remaining parts taken from reference TRBV5-1 and TRBJ2-6, reads KAGVTQTPRYLIKTRGQQVTLSCSPISGHRSVSWYQQTPGQGLQFLFEYFSETQRNKGNFPGRFSGRQFSNSRSEMNVSTLELGDSALYLCASSLAPSGASVLTFGAGSRLTVL.

This clonotype was seen repeatedly, ten times or more. The genes are TRBV27 and TRBJ2-2, with no clear D. The germline V gene has CDR1 MNHEY and CDR2 SMNVEV (reference sequence). The CDR3 is made up of 13 amino acids. Trimming took 2 bases from V and 4 from J, leaving 5 bases between them. CDR3 region: CASSLRVTGELFF. CDR3 nucleotide sequence: TGTGCCAGCAGTTTAAGGGTCACCGGGGAGCTGTTTTTT.

Comment on this clonotype: Compared with germline, one end of the junction differs, possibly owing to a read error. The chain has TRBV7-7 and TRBJ2-5, with 13 bases identical to TRBD2. The CDR3 covers 15 residues. The germline CDR1 and CDR2 sequences are SSHAT and FNYEAQ (reference sequence). CDR3 in DNA: TGTGCTAGCAGCCAGGGACTAGCGGGGCAAGAGACCCAGTACTTC. Encoded protein: CASSQGLAGQETQYF.

In its sample, this clonotype was seen a few times. The rearrangement links TRBV11-2 to TRBJ1-1; 9 nucleotides agree with TRBD1. This CDR3 region has 15 residues. Germline values: CDR1 SGHAT, CDR2 FQNNGV. Unmatched junction bases numbered 5, after V lost 1 base and J lost 5 bases. The CDR3 region has the DNA TGTGCCAGCAGCTTAGTAAACAGGGGGCTTACTGAAGCTTTCTTT. It specifies CASSLVNRGLTEAFF. The full variable domain, its missing parts supplied by reference TRBV11-2 and TRBJ1-1, is EAGVAQSPRYKIIEKRQSVAFWCNPISGHATLYWYQQILGQGPKLLIQFQNNGVVDDSQLPKDRFSAERLKGVDSTLKIQPAKLEDSAVYLCASSLVNRGLTEAFFGQGTRLTVV.

This chain joins TRBV28 and TRBJ2-7; 12 bases are a match to TRBD2. Per the germline V gene, CDR1 is MDHEN and CDR2 is SYDVKM. The CDR3 sequence is 16 residues long. With V trimmed by 2 bases and J by 3 bases, 5 bases remained unmatched. The CDR3 sequence: CASSLVTSGSFYEQYF. The CDR3 DNA reads as TGTGCCAGCAGTTTAGTGACTAGCGGGAGCTTCTACGAGCAGTACTTC.

The chain links TRBV18 to TRBJ1-5; no clear D. Between the trimmed V and J ends, which lost 2 bases and 2 bases, there was a span of 7 bases. CDR1 and CDR2 from the germline V gene are KGHSH and LQKENI. The length of the CDR3 is 14 residues. As DNA, the CDR3 is TGTGCCAGCTCACCAGGGGATGGCAATCAGCCCCAGCATTTT. This encodes CASSPGDGNQPQHF.

This clonotype has a handful of counts. This chain connects TRBV30 to TRBJ2-1; 7 positions match TRBD2. V gave up 0 bases and J gave up 4 bases; unmatched junction bases: 3. The CDR3 sequence is 14 residues long. CDR1 is GTSNPN, CDR2 SVGIG, per germline (reference sequence). The chain's CDR3 is CAWSVEAGYNEQFF. CDR3 bases: TGTGCCTGGAGTGTGGAAGCGGGGTACAATGAGCAGTTCTTC.

This clonotype was recorded many times. The V gene is TRBV29-1, the J gene TRBJ1-2, with 7 bases fitting TRBD1. Germline V gene lookup returns CDR1 SQVTM and CDR2 ANQGSEA. Trimming took 4 bases from V and 4 from J; bases not matched to a gene: 3. This CDR3 contains 12 residues. CDR3 in DNA: TGCAGCGTTGCGGGACAGTTCTATGGCTACACCTTC. It translates to CSVAGQFYGYTF.

This clonotype was counted only a few times. The chain uses TRBV20-1 and TRBJ2-7; 10 bases align to TRBD1. Germline CDR1 reads DFQATT; CDR2 reads SNEGSKA (reference sequence). This CDR3 is built from 11 residues. The CDR3: CGPGQGNEQYF. DNA for the CDR3: TGCGGGCCGGGACAGGGGAACGAGCAGTACTTC.

The chain combines TRBV7-9 with TRBJ2-5, with no clear D. Trimming stripped 3 bases from V and 1 base from J, with 9 bases between. The CDR3 sequence is 14 residues long. The germline V gene has CDR1 SEHNR and CDR2 FQNEAQ (reference sequence). The CDR3 DNA reads as TGTGCCAGCAGCTTCTCAGGTATCCAAGAGACCCAGTACTTC. Residues: CASSFSGIQETQYF.